This T cell receptor beta chain was documented in a study of metastatic and nonmetastatic thyroid tumors. Turning to the study itself: Where malignant and benign thyroid patients were concerned, repertoires were compared across blood and tumor or nodule tissue.

This CDR3 has 13 amino acids. Germline V gene sequence: CDR1 SGDLS, CDR2 YYNGEE. V shed 5 bases, J shed 7 bases, and the junction held 5 bases outside the gene matches. General observations from the study: Significantly greater TCR beta diversity was reportedly found in malignant thyroid tumors than in benign nodules (in blood and tumor).

Ten or more counts support this clone. Its antigen is unknown. TCRdb reassembled clones from the PCR reads with MiXCR. The sample carries around 23,000 clones, roughly 24% recorded once. Until they underwent thyroid surgery, no patient had received any treatment. This chain joins TRBV9 and TRBJ2-1; TRBD1 matches 8 bases. The receptor was isolated from a male donor with papillary thyroid cancer or a benign thyroid nodule (not recorded which). Some clones in this sample may be carry-over from other donors' samples. Sequences were obtained from blood. DNA of the CDR3: TGTGCCAGCAGTTACACAGGGGGGAATGAGCAGTTCTTC. Its translation: CASSYTGGNEQFF.